This paragraph covers one TCR beta chain sequence. The sample belongs to a study of control samples from healthy donors and cancer patients. V shed 0 bases and J shed 5 bases, with 17 bases lying between them. Germline V gene lookup returns CDR1 SGHRS and CDR2 YFSETQ. The CDR3 spans 16 residues. Repertoires were generated with immunoSEQ multiplex PCR, while TCRdb's copy carries only in-frame clones and drops some. The sample holds roughly 150,000 clones, 80% to 95% seen once. The source is a man younger than 35 in good health. Sequencing was carried out using blood. This chain uses TRBV5-1 with TRBJ2-5; D is possibly TRBD2 (7 bases). CDR3 bases: TGCGCCAGCAGCTTGGTGGGGGGGCGGATCCGGGAGACCCAGTACTTC. Translating gives CASSLVGGRIRETQYF. The full variable domain, its missing parts supplied by reference TRBV5-1 and TRBJ2-5, is KAGVTQTPRYLIKTRGQQVTLSCSPISGHRSVSWYQQTPGQGLQFLFEYFSETQRNKGNFPGRFSGRQFSNSRSEMNVSTLELGDSALYLCASSLVGGRIRETQYFGPGTRLLVL.